These T cell receptor beta chains were read from a single sample in a study of T cells after yellow fever vaccination. TCRdb reprocessed the 5' RACE reads via MiXCR and lists one record per CDR3 protein. Altogether 180,000 or so distinct CDR3 sequences are present, 8% to 13% being singletons, with the ten largest covering just over 35%. Source: CD8+ T cells sorted from PBMCs, taken 15 days after the yellow fever booster vaccination. Receptors were obtained from a man younger than 35 who received the YFV17D yellow fever vaccine. Both conserved end residues are part of each CDR3. Rows give clone size only sometimes, using once, few, many, or a class for an expanded clone.

-,TRBV24-1,TRBJ2-5,CATSDRQKETQYF
-,TRBV4-3,TRBJ2-2,CASSQGVAPVAGGPGELFF
few,TRBV18,TRBJ2-1,CASSPGQGPYYNEQFF
few,TRBV27,TRBJ1-5,CASSRGQALNQPQHF
few,TRBV7-9,TRBJ1-5,CATQLAAEQPQHF
few,TRBV4-1,TRBJ1-5,CASSQTWGNQPQHF
-,TRBV6-5,TRBJ1-6,CASSPWDGDSPLHF
-,TRBV9,TRBJ2-5,CASSPRGQTQYF
few,TRBV24-1,TRBJ2-1,CATSRWGAFNEQFF
few,TRBV4-3,TRBJ2-1,CASSQGGGDEQFF
-,TRBV6-5,TRBJ1-2,CASSYSSGRYGYTF
few,TRBV7-6,TRBJ1-1,CASSPPGGTNTEAFF
few,TRBV20-1,TRBJ1-1,CSASDSMNTEAFF
few,TRBV27,TRBJ2-4,CASRGLAKNIQYF
many,TRBV27,TRBJ1-5,CASSPTGNSNQPQHF
once,TRBV7-6,TRBJ2-3,CASSATLARAKDTQYF
-,TRBV27,TRBJ1-5,CASSPRQGWQPQHF
-,TRBV29-1,TRBJ2-3,CSVVWGATDTQYF
few,TRBV29-1,TRBJ2-1,CSARGGNGPYNEQFF
-,TRBV12-3/TRBV12-4,TRBJ2-5,CASSSVQRVETQYF
few,TRBV2,TRBJ2-6,CASSPASFLSGANVLTF
few,TRBV6-6,TRBJ1-5,CASSGERATNQPQHF
-,TRBV4-2,TRBJ1-5,CASSQDLGGQPNQPQHF
-,TRBV7-2,TRBJ2-2,CASRPTGGEIGELFF
many,TRBV12-3/TRBV12-4,TRBJ1-5,CASVQSYSNQPQHF
many,TRBV20-1,TRBJ2-4,CSAREQRRNIQYF
-,TRBV16,TRBJ1-1,CASSQSVGIGTEAFF
many,TRBV11-2,TRBJ2-5,CASSSLSGVLVETQYF
few,TRBV29-1,TRBJ1-4,CSVGLAGEDEKLFF
few,TRBV7-3,TRBJ2-1,CASSLMDWGDEQFF
few,TRBV10-3,TRBJ1-5,CATGTDNQPQHF
few,TRBV27,TRBJ2-7,CASRWQGSSYEQYF
few,TRBV4-1,TRBJ1-2,CASSQESGGVYGYTF
few,TRBV6-5,TRBJ1-2,CASSTIQGAANGYTF
few,TRBV7-9,TRBJ2-2,CASSLAGPGELFF